What follows are 4 T cell receptor beta chains derived from one specimen sequenced in a study of identifying expanded T cells in peripheral blood. Sequencing used immunoSEQ multiplex PCR; TCRdb keeps in-frame clones, though not all of them. In the table there are 90,000 to 120,000 clones, approximately 90% of which are singletons. The material sequenced was blood. Source of these receptors: a person aged 18-70 years in good health.

This clone was found a few times. This sequence joins TRBV6-5 and TRBJ2-1, with D uncertain. Germline V lookup: CDR1 MNHEY, CDR2 SVGAGI. V lost 7 bases and J 0 bases, leaving 10 bases between the germline ends. This CDR3 has 14 amino acids. The CDR3 DNA is TGTGCCAGCACAGCTCTGGGCTCCTACAATGAGCAGTTCTTC. Its translation: CASTALGSYNEQFF.

J is TRBJ2-7 and V is TRBV9; no firm D call. This CDR3 spans 15 amino acids. V gave up 0 bases and J gave up 2 bases, with 12 bases separating them. Per germline, CDR1 SGDLS and CDR2 YYNGEE. CDR3 coding DNA: TGTGCCAGCAGCGTAGGCCAGAGTATTACCTACGAGCAGTACTTC. This codes for CASSVGQSITYEQYF.

This rearrangement joins TRBV9 to TRBJ2-7, with TRBD2 identical over 11 bases. CDR1 SGDLS and CDR2 YYNGEE come from the germline V gene. This CDR3 comprises 15 residues. The junction had 5 bases not matched to a gene; V was cut back by 4 bases and J by 2 bases. In DNA form, the CDR3 reads TGTGCCAGCAGCACTTTAGCGGGGGGGGCCTACGAGCAGTACTTC. Translation gives CASSTLAGGAYEQYF.

This clone has more than one count but fewer than ten. The chain joins TRBV2 to TRBJ1-1; no firm D call. V was pared by 7 bases and J by 3 bases, with 21 bases between. Per the germline V gene, CDR1 is SNHLY and CDR2 is FYNNEI. The CDR3 spans 16 residues. The CDR3 protein is CASNRIPYSGDTEAFF. The CDR3 bases are TGTGCCAGCAATAGAATACCCTATTCCGGGGACACTGAAGCTTTCTTT.